Sequencing of this T cell receptor beta chain was carried out in a study of CD8 T cells in Susac syndrome. V lost 4 bases to trimming and J lost 6 bases; unmatched junction nucleotides: 9. Per the germline V gene, CDR1 is SNHLY and CDR2 is FYNNEI. The CDR3 length is 14 residues. Worth noting for this clonotype: The antigen remains undetermined.

The RNA, 0.5 to 1 ug, was put through reverse transcription using random hexamers. TCRdb used MiXCR to reprocess the immunoSEQ multiplex PCR reads, holding one entry per CDR3 protein. The sample holds under 200,000 distinct CDR3 sequences, 85% to 95% seen once. Findings of the study overall: In Susac syndrome, the CD4+ T cell repertoires did not show clonal expansion.

The chain combines TRBV2 with TRBJ2-7; TRBD1 agrees at 7 bases. This TCR was sampled from a human donor with Susac syndrome. The sequencing input was CD4+ T cells from PBMCs. The CDR3 sequence is CASSVRQGASEQYF. The CDR3 nucleotides are TGTGCCAGCAGTGTGAGACAGGGTGCGAGCGAGCAGTACTTC. Drawing the rest from reference TRBV2 and TRBJ2-7, the complete variable domain is EPEVTQTPSHQVTQMGQEVILRCVPISNHLYFYWYRQILGQKVEFLVSFYNNEISEKSEIFDDQFSVERPDGSNFTLKIRSTKLEDSAMYFCASSVRQGASEQYFGPGTRLTVT.